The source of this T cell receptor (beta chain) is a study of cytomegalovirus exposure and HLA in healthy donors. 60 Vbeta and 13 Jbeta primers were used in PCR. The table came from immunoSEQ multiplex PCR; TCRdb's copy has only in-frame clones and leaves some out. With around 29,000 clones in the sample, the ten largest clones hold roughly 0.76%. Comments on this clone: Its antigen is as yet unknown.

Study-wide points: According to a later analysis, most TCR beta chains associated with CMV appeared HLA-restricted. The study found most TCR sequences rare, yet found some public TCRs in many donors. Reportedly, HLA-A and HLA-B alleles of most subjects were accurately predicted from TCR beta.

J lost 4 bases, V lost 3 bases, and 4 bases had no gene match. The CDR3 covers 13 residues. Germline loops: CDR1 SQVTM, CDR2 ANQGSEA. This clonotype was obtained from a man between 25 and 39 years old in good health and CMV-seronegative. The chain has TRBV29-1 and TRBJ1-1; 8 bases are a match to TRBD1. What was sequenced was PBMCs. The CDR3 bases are TGCAGCGTTGATCAGGGGGCGGGCACTGAAGCTTTCTTT. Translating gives CSVDQGAGTEAFF.